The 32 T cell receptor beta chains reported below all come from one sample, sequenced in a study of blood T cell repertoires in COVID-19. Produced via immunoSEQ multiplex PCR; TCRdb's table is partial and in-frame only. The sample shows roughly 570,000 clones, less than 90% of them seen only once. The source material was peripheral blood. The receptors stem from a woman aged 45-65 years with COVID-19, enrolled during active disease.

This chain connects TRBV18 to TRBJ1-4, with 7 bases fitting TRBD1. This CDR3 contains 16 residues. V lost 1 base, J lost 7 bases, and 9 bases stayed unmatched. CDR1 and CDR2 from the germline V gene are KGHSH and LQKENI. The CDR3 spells CASSPLETGSGEKLFF. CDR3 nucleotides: TGTGCCAGCTCACCACTCGAGACAGGGAGTGGTGAAAAACTGTTTTTT.

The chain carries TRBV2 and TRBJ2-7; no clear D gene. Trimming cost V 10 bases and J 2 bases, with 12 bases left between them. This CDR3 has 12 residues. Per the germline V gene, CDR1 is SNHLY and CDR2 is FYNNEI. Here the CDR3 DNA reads TGTGCCATCGGTTCTGAGCCCTACGAGCAGTACTTC. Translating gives CAIGSEPYEQYF.

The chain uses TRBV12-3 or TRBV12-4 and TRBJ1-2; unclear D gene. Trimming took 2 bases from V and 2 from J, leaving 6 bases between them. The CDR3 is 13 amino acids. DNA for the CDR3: TGTGCCAGCAGTTTAACGCGGAACTATGGCTACACCTTC. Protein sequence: CASSLTRNYGYTF.

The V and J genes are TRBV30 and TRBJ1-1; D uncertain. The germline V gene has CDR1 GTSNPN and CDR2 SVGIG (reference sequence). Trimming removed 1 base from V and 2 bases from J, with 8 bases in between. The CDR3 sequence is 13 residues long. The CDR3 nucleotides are TGTGCCTGGAGTGATGGCAGAAACACTGAAGCTTTCTTT. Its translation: CAWSDGRNTEAFF.

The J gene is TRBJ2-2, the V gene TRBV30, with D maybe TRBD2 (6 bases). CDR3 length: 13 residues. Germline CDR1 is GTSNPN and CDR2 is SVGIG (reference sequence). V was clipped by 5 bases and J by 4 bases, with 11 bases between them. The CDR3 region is CAWSGTRTGELFF. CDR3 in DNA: TGTGCCTGGTCCGGGACTCGCACCGGGGAGCTGTTTTTT.

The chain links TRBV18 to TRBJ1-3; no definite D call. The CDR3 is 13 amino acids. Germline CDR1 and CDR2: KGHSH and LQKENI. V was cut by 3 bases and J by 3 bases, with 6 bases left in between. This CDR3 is CASSPTVGNTIYF. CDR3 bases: TGTGCCAGCTCACCCACAGTTGGAAACACCATATATTTT.

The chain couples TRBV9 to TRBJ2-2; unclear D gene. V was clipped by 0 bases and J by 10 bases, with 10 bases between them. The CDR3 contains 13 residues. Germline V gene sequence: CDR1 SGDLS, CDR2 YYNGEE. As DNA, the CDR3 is TGTGCCAGCAGCGTAGCTCCTAACCAGGAGCTGTTTTTT. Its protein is CASSVAPNQELFF.

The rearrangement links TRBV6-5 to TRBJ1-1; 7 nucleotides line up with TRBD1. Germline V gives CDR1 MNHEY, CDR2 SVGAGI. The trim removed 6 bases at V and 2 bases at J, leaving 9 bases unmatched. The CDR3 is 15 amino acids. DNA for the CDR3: TGTGCCAGCAGCCGTCCTTTAGGGGGCAACACTGAAGCTTTCTTT. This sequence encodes CASSRPLGGNTEAFF.

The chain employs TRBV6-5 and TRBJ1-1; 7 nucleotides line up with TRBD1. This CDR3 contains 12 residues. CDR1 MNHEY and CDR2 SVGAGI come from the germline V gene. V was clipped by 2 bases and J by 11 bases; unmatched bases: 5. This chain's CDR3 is CASSYRQGGAFF. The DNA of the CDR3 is TGTGCCAGCAGTTACAGACAGGGTGGTGCTTTCTTT.

CDR3 protein: CAISDRGLDTEAFF. The CDR3 region has the DNA TGTGCCATCAGTGATAGGGGTTTGGACACTGAAGCTTTCTTT. The chain combines TRBV10-3 with TRBJ1-1; D is possibly TRBD1 (5 bases). Germline V gene lookup returns CDR1 ENHRY and CDR2 SYGVKD. This CDR3 comprises 14 residues. V dropped 3 bases and J dropped 3 bases, with 11 bases sitting between them.

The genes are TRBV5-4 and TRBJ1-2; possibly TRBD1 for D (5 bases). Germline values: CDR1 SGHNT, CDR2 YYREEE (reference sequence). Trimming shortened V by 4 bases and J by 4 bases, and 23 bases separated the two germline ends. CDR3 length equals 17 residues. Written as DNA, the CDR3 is TGTGCCAGCAGCCGGTCGGGGGTAGGCGCCACGCTCTATGGCTACACCTTC. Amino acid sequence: CASSRSGVGATLYGYTF.

CDR3 DNA: TGTGCCAGTGCCCAACAGGGGATTGGTAATTCACCCCTCCACTTT. This sequence encodes CASAQQGIGNSPLHF. The V gene is TRBV19, the J gene TRBJ1-6; 7 bases are shared with TRBD1. Germline V CDR1 and CDR2: LNHDA, SQIVND (reference sequence). After removal of 8 bases from V and 6 bases from J, the junction contained 10 bases not matched to a gene. The CDR3 covers 15 residues.

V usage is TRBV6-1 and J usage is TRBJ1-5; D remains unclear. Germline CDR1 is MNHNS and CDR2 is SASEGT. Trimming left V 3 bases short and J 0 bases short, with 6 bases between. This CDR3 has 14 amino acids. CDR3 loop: CASSDGNSNQPQHF. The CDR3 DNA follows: TGTGCCAGCAGTGACGGGAATAGCAATCAGCCCCAGCATTTT.

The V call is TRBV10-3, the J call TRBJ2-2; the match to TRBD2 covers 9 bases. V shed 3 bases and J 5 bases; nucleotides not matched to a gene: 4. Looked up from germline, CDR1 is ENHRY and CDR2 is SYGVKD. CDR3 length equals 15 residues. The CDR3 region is CAISEKRGETGELFF. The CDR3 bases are TGTGCCATCAGTGAAAAGCGGGGGGAAACCGGGGAGCTGTTTTTT.

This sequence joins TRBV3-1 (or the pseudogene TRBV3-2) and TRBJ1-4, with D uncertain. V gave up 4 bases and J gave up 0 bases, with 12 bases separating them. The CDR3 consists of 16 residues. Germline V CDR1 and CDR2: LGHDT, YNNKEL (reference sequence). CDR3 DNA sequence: TGTGCCAGCAGCCCGCAGACAATCTCAACTAATGAAAAACTGTTTTTT. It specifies CASSPQTISTNEKLFF.

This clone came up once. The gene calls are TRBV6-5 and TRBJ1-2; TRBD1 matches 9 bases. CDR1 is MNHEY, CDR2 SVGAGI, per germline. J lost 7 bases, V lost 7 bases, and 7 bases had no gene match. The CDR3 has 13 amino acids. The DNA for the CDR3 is TGTGCCAGCACGGGGGGACAGGGAATTGGCTACACCTTC. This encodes CASTGGQGIGYTF.

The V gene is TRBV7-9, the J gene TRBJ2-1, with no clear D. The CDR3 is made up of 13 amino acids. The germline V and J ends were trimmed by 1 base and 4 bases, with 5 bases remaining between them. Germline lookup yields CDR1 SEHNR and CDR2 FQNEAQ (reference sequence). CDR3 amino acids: CASSLDLYNEQFF. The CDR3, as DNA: TGTGCCAGCAGCTTAGATTTATACAATGAGCAGTTCTTC.

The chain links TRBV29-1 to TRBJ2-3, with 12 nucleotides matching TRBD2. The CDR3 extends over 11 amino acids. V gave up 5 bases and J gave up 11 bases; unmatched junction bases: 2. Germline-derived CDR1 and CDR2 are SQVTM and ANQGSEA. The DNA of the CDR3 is TGCAGCGTTTCTAGCGGGGGGGGGCAGTATTTT. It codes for CSVSSGGGQYF.

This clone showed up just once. The CDR3 loop reads CASTYRRLQAGANVLTF. For the CDR3, the DNA is TGTGCCAGTACGTACCGTAGGCTCCAGGCTGGGGCCAACGTCCTGACTTTC. The V call is TRBV19, the J call TRBJ2-6, with D unclear. V shed 7 bases and J shed 2 bases, with 18 bases lying between them. Germline V lookup: CDR1 LNHDA, CDR2 SQIVND (reference sequence). The CDR3 extends over 17 amino acids.

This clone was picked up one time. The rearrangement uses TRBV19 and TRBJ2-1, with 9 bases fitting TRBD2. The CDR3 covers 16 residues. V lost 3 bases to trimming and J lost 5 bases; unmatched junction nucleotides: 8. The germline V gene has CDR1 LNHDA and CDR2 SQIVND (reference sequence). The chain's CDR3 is CASSILTSGSHNEQFF. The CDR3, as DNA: TGTGCCAGTAGTATCCTGACTAGCGGCAGCCACAATGAGCAGTTCTTC.

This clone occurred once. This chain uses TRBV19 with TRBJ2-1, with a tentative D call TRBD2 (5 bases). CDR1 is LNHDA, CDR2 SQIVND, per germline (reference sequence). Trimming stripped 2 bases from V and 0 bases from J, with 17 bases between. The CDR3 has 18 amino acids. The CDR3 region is CASSIPQRRGSSYNEQFF. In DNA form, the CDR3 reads TGTGCCAGTAGTATACCCCAGCGAAGAGGGAGCTCCTACAATGAGCAGTTCTTC.

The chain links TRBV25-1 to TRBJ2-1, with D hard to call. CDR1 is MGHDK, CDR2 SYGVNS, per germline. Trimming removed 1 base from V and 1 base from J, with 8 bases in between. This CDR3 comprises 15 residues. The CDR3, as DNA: TGTGCCAGCAGTGAATTACGCGGATCCTACAATGAGCAGTTCTTC. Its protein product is CASSELRGSYNEQFF.

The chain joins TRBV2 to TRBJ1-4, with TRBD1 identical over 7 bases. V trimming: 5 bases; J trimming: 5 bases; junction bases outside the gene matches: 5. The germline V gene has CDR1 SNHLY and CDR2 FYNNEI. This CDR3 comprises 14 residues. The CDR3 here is CASSPRDRNEKLFF. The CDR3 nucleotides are TGTGCCAGCAGTCCCCGGGACAGAAATGAAAAACTGTTTTTT.

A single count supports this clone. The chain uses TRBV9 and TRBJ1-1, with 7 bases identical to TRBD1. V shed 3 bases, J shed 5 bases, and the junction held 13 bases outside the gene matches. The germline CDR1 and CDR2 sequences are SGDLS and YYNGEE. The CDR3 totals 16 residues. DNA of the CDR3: TGTGCCAGCAGCGGACGGGAAAGGGGGCCGCGGACTGAAGCTTTCTTT. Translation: CASSGRERGPRTEAFF.

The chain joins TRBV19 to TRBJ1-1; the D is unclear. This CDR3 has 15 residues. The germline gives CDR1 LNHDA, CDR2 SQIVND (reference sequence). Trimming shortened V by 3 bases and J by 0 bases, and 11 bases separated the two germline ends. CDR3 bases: TGTGCCAGTAGTATCGGGATTGTTGTGAACACTGAAGCTTTCTTT. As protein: CASSIGIVVNTEAFF.

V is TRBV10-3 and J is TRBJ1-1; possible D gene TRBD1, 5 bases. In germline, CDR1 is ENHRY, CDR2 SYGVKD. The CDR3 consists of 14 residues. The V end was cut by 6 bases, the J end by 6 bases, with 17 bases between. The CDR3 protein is CAISSSTDGAEAFF. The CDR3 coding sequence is TGTGCCATCAGCTCATCGACAGATGGAGCTGAAGCTTTCTTT.

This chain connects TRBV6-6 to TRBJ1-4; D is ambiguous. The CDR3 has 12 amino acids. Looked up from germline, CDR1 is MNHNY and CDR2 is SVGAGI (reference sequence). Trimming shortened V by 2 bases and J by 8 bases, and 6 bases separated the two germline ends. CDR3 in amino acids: CASSYSEEKLFF. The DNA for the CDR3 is TGTGCCAGCAGTTACAGTGAGGAAAAACTGTTTTTT.

The CDR3 DNA reads TGTGCCAGCAGCTTAGTCCCCAGGGGGCTATTCGAGCAGTACTTC. Amino acids: CASSLVPRGLFEQYF. This sequence joins TRBV11-2 and TRBJ2-7; 8 bases map to TRBD1. Trimming removed 1 base from V and 6 bases from J; junction bases left unmatched: 8. Germline V gene sequence: CDR1 SGHAT, CDR2 FQNNGV. This CDR3 has 15 residues. The whole variable domain, remainder taken from reference TRBV11-2 and TRBJ2-7, is EAGVAQSPRYKIIEKRQSVAFWCNPISGHATLYWYQQILGQGPKLLIQFQNNGVVDDSQLPKDRFSAERLKGVDSTLKIQPAKLEDSAVYLCASSLVPRGLFEQYFGPGTRLTVT.

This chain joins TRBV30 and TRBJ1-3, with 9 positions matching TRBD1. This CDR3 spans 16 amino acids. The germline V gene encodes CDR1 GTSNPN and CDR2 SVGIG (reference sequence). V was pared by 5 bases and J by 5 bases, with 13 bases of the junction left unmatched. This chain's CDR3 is CAWGGPGQGIRNTIYF. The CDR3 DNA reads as TGTGCCTGGGGTGGACCAGGACAGGGGATAAGAAACACCATATATTTT.

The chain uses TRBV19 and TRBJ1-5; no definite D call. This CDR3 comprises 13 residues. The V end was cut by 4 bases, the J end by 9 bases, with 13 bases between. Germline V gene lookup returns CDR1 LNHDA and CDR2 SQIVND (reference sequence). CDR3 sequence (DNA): TGTGCCAGTAGTACGCTTGCCGCGGGGCCCCAGCATTTT. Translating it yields CASSTLAAGPQHF.

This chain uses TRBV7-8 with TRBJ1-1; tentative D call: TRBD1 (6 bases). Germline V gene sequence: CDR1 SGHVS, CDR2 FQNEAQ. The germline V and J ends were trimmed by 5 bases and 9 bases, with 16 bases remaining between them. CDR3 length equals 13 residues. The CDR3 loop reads CASSQREDRKAFF. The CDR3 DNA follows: TGTGCCAGCAGCCAGCGGGAGGACAGAAAAGCTTTCTTT.

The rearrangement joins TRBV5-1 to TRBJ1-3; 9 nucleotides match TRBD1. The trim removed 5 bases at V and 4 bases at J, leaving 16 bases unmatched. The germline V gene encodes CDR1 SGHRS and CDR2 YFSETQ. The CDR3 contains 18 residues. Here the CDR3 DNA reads TGCGCCAGCAGACAATCCGCGGGACAGGGATCGGCGGGAAACACCATATATTTT. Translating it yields CASRQSAGQGSAGNTIYF.